This T cell receptor beta chain was identified during a study of OX40 agonist ivuxolimab in advanced cancers. For the wider study: The costimulatory receptor OX40 (CD134) was targeted by ivuxolimab, a fully human IgG2 agonistic monoclonal antibody. Intravenous ivuxolimab was administered to patients every 2 weeks at six dose levels: 0.01, 0.1, 0.3, 1.5, 3 and 10 mg/kg. Of the 50 or so patients in dose escalation, about 20 had hepatocellular carcinoma, about 15 had melanoma, 9 had renal cell carcinoma and 9 had head and neck cancer. A male proportion of roughly 80% and a mean age of 60 years, ranging from about 20 to 79, were recorded for the dose-escalation cohort. Prior anti-PD-1, anti-PD-L1 or anti-CTLA-4 therapy was permitted, and 35% to 40% of dose-escalation patients had received checkpoint inhibitors. Three dose-escalation patients achieved partial responses, one with hepatocellular carcinoma and two with cutaneous melanoma. Peripheral TCRbeta sequencing was intended to test whether TCR sequence diversity was altered and clonal T-cell expansion was caused by ivuxolimab. The monotherapy dose-escalation portion (N of about 50 patients) of the phase I ivuxolimab trial is reported in the paper. General findings and caveats noted by the study authors: On average, CD8+ T cells showed more expanded clones than CD4+ T cells after ivuxolimab. At doses from 0.1 to 3.0 mg/kg, clonal expansion was seen in both CD4+ and CD8+ blood T cells between baseline and week 6. Low levels of normalized T-cell clonal expansion were also shown by some nonresponding patients. In partial responders in the 0.1-3.0 mg/kg groups, normalized peripheral clonal expansion was found to be among the lowest, especially among CD8+ T cells. Which antigens the clonally expanded peripheral T cells were specific for was not determined.

Genomic DNA was isolated from the sorted cells so that the TCRbeta CDR3 region could be sequenced. The immunoSEQ Assay was used to sequence the TCRbeta CDR3 regions. What TCRdb holds here is the immuneACCESS table cut down to in-frame rearrangements. Part of the clones is not present; checked against another copy, under half of the missing clones reflect an unresolved V gene, and the others are unexplained. The sample includes some 58,000 clones, with 87% observed a single time. The top ten clones comprise about 0.66% of the sample. Sequences SGHDT (CDR1) and YYEEEE (CDR2) are obtained from the germline V gene. V lost 4 bases and J lost 3 bases, and the count of bases not matched to a germline gene is 3. From cysteine to phenylalanine, the CDR3 is 15 amino acids long. CDR3 DNA only is kept here, 45 bases in frame from base 1. The trial excluded patients who had a history of autoimmune disease or who were on systemic immunosuppression. Peripheral blood for TCR sequencing was collected from all dose cohorts at baseline, on cycle 4 day 1, and on cycle 7 day 1. Samples came from an open-label, multicenter, first-in-human phase I dose-escalation trial of ivuxolimab. Adults with locally advanced or metastatic melanoma, renal cell, hepatocellular, or head and neck squamous cell carcinoma were enrolled in the trial. Before TCR sequencing, CD4+ T cells and CD8+ T cells from peripheral blood were sorted into separate populations.

Notes on this clone: Its antigen is unknown. Qualities for individual bases were not recorded, and no much larger clone is one base off.

Sequenced material: CD4+ or CD8+ T cells sorted from blood, taken in a trial of the OX40 agonist ivuxolimab. The TCR sequence derives from an adult with an advanced solid tumor such as melanoma, head and neck, liver or kidney cancer. The V and J segments used are TRBV5-6 and TRBJ2-5; 13 middle bases align to TRBD2. The nucleotide sequence reads as follows: TGTGCCAGCAGCCCAGGACTAGCGGGAGAAGAGACCCAGTACTTC. It specifies CASSPGLAGEETQYF.